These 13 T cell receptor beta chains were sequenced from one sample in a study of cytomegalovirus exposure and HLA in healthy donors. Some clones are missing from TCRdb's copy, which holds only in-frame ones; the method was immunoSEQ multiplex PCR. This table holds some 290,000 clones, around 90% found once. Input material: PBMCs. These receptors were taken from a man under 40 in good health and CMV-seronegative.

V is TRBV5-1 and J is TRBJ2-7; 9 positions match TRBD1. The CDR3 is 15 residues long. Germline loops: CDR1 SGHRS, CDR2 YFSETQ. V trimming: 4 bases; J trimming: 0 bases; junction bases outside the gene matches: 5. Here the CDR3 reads CASSPDRGASYEQYF. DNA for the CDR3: TGCGCCAGCAGCCCTGACAGGGGGGCCTCCTACGAGCAGTACTTC.

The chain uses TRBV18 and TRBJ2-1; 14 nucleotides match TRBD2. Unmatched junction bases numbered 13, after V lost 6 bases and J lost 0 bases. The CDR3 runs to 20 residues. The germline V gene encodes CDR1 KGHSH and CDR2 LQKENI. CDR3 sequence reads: CASSPTRGLAGVSSYNEQFF. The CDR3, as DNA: TGTGCCAGCTCCCCTACCCGGGGACTAGCGGGGGTGAGCTCCTACAATGAGCAGTTCTTC.

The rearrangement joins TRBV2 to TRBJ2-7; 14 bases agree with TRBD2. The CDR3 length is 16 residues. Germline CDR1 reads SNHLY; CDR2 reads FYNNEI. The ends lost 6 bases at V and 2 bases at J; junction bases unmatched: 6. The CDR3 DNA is TGTGCCAGCAGAACCGGGACTAGCGGGGGCCCCTACGAGCAGTACTTC. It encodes CASRTGTSGGPYEQYF. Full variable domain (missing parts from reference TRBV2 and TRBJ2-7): EPEVTQTPSHQVTQMGQEVILRCVPISNHLYFYWYRQILGQKVEFLVSFYNNEISEKSEIFDDQFSVERPDGSNFTLKIRSTKLEDSAMYFCASRTGTSGGPYEQYFGPGTRLTVT.

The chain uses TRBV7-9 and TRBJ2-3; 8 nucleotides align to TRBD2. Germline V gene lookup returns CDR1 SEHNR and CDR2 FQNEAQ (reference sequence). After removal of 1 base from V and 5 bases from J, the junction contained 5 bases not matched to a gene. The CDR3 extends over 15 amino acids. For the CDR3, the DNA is TGTGCCAGCAGCTTAGTAGCGGGGAGGTTAGATACGCAGTATTTT. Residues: CASSLVAGRLDTQYF.

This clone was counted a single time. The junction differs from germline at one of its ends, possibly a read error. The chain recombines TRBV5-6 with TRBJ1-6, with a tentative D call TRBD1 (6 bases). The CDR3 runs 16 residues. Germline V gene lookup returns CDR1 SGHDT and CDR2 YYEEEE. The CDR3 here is CARSGEGGAVNSPLHF. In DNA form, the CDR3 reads TGTGCCCGCAGCGGGGAGGGGGGGGCAGTAAATTCACCCCTCCACTTT.

The CDR3, as DNA: TGTGCCAGCAGCTTGCTGTGGCAGGGGAACTATGGCTACACCTTC. This gives the protein CASSLLWQGNYGYTF. The chain couples TRBV5-6 to TRBJ1-2, with D perhaps TRBD1 (6 bases). CDR1 and CDR2 (germline): SGHDT, YYEEEE. This CDR3 comprises 15 residues. V was trimmed by 1 base and J by 2 bases, leaving 12 bases between them.

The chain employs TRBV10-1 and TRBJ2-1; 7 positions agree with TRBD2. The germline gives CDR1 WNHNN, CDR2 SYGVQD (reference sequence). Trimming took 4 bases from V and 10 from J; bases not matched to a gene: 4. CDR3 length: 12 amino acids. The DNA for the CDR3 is TGCGCCAGCAGTGGGGAGGGCTGGGAGCAGTTCTTC. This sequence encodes CASSGEGWEQFF.

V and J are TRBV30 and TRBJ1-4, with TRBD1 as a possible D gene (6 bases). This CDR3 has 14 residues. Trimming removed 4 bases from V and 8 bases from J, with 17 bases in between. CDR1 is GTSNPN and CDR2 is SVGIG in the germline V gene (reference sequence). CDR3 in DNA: TGTGCCTGGAACCGCGGGGGGCAAGGGGAAAAACTGTTTTTT. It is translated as CAWNRGGQGEKLFF.

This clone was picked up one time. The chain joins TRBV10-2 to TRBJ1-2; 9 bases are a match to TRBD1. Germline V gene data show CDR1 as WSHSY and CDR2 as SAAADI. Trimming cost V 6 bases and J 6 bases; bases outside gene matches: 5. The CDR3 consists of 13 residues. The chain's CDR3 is CASREQGANGYTF. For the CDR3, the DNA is TGCGCCAGCAGGGAACAGGGGGCTAATGGCTACACCTTC.

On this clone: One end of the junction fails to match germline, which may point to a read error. The CDR3 coding sequence is TGTGCCAGCTCCCCAGGGGCTAACAATGGCTACACCTTC. Translation: CASSPGANNGYTF. The chain uses TRBV18 and TRBJ1-2; D possibly corresponds to TRBD1 (6 bases). Per the germline V gene, CDR1 is KGHSH and CDR2 is LQKENI. This CDR3 spans 13 amino acids. Complete variable domain (other parts from reference TRBV18 and TRBJ1-2): NAGVMQNPRHLVRRRGQEARLRCSPMKGHSHVYWYRQLPEEGLKFMVYLQKENIIDESGMPKERFSAEFPKEGPSILRIQQVVRGDSAAYFCASSPGANNGYTFGSGTRLTVV.

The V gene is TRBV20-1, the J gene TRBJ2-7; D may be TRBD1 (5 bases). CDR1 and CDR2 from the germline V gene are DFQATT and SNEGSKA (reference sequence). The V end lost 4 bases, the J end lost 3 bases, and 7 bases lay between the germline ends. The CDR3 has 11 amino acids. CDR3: CSANQGYEQYF. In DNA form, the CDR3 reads TGCAGTGCTAATCAGGGCTACGAGCAGTACTTC.

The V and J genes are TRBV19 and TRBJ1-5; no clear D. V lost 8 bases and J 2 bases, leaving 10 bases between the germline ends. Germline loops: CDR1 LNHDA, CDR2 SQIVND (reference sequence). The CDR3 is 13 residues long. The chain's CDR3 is CASSYSGNQPQHF. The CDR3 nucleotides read TGTGCCAGTTCATACTCCGGCAATCAGCCCCAGCATTTT.

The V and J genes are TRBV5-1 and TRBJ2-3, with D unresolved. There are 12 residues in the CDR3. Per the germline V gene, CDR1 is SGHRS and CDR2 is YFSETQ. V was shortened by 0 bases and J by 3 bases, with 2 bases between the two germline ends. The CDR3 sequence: CASSLVTDTQYF. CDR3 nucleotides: TGCGCCAGCAGCTTGGTAACAGATACGCAGTATTTT.